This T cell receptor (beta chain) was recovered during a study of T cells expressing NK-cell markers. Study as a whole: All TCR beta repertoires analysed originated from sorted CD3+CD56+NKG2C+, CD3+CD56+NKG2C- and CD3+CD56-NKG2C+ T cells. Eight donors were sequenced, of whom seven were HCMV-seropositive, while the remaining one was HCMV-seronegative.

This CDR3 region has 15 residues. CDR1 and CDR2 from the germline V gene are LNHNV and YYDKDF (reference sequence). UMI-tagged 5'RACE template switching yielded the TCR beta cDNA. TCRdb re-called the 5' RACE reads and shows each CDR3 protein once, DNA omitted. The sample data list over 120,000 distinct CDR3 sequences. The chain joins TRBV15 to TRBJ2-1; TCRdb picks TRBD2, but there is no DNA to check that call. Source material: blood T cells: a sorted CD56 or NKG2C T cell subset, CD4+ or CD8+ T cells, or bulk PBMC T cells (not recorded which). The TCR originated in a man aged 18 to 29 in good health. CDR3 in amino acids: CATSRVSGRYNEQFF. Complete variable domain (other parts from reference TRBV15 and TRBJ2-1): DAMVIQNPRYQVTQFGKPVTLSCSQTLNHNVMYWYQQKSSQAPKLLFHYYDKDFNNEADTPDNFQSRRPNTSFCFLDIRSPGLGDTAMYLCATSRVSGRYNEQFFGPGTRLTVL.